This T cell receptor (beta chain) is from a study of blood T cell repertoires in COVID-19. Study-level background: Some COVID-19 samples were acute and others convalescent; all came from the United States, Italy and Spain. Sample material is recorded as cDNA or gDNA derived from T cells, B-cell-depleted T cells, or PBMCs.

Profiling relied on immunoSEQ multiplex PCR, and the TCRdb table lists in-frame clones only, not all of them. The table includes around 200,000 clones, roughly 80% detected once. V was trimmed by 1 base and J by 0 bases, leaving 7 bases between them. Germline V CDR1 and CDR2: SGHRS, YFSETQ. This CDR3 contains 14 residues. This TCR came from a woman between 50 and 59 years old with acute or convalescent COVID-19. The V call is TRBV5-1, the J call TRBJ1-1, with D unresolved. Sequencing was carried out using peripheral blood. The CDR3 DNA is TGCGCCAGCAGCTTGCGGAGGTTGAACACTGAAGCTTTCTTT. It is translated as CASSLRRLNTEAFF.